Listed below are T cell receptor beta chains from one sample, sequenced in a study of blood T cell repertoires in COVID-19. The assay was immunoSEQ multiplex PCR, and TCRdb's table has in-frame clones only and misses some. The sample lists some 120,000 clones; approximately 89% were seen once. Specimen: peripheral blood. These receptors originate from an older woman with acute or convalescent COVID-19. Each CDR3 is given with its conserved first and last residue. The order of the fields is clone size, J gene, D gene, V gene, CDR3 protein, CDR3 DNA. A D gene is named only where the DNA matches it firmly. Clone size is stated in some rows and not others, as once, few, many or a class when expanded.

abundance: -; j_gene: TRBJ1-4; d_gene: -; v_gene: TRBV6-5; CDR3aa: CASTGVTNEKLFF; CDR3nt: TGTGCCAGCACGGGGGTTACTAATGAAAAACTGTTTTTT
abundance: -; j_gene: TRBJ2-5; d_gene: TRBD2; v_gene: TRBV11-2; CDR3aa: CASSLVDSGRRETQYF; CDR3nt: TGTGCCAGCAGCTTAGTTGATAGCGGGAGGAGAGAGACCCAGTACTTC
abundance: -; j_gene: TRBJ1-2; d_gene: -; v_gene: TRBV7-2; CDR3aa: CASSLTNRDGYTF; CDR3nt: TGTGCCAGCAGCTTGACCAACAGGGATGGCTACACCTTC
abundance: -; j_gene: TRBJ2-2; d_gene: -; v_gene: TRBV9; CDR3aa: CASSVVYGELFF; CDR3nt: TGTGCCAGCAGCGTAGTTTACGGGGAGCTGTTTTTT
abundance: -; j_gene: TRBJ1-1; d_gene: -; v_gene: TRBV4-1; CDR3aa: CASSQEARVGRTEAFF; CDR3nt: TGCGCCAGCAGCCAAGAGGCGAGGGTGGGGAGGACTGAAGCTTTCTTT
abundance: -; j_gene: TRBJ2-2; d_gene: TRBD1; v_gene: TRBV13; CDR3aa: CASSFGTANTGELFF; CDR3nt: TGTGCCAGCAGCTTTGGGACAGCGAACACCGGGGAGCTGTTTTTT
abundance: -; j_gene: TRBJ2-1; d_gene: -; v_gene: TRBV6-4; CDR3aa: CASSDGLSSNEQFF; CDR3nt: TGTGCCAGCAGTGACGGACTATCGAGCAATGAGCAGTTCTTC
abundance: -; j_gene: TRBJ2-5; d_gene: -; v_gene: TRBV19; CDR3aa: CASSPSAEETQYF; CDR3nt: TGTGCCAGTAGCCCCTCGGCGGAAGAGACCCAGTACTTC
abundance: -; j_gene: TRBJ2-2; d_gene: -; v_gene: TRBV6-5; CDR3aa: CASSLDRSGELFF; CDR3nt: TGTGCCAGCAGTCTCGACAGATCCGGGGAGCTGTTTTTT
abundance: -; j_gene: TRBJ2-3; d_gene: TRBD2; v_gene: TRBV10-3; CDR3aa: CAIASGLARADTQYF; CDR3nt: TGTGCCATCGCTTCGGGACTAGCGCGGGCGGATACGCAGTATTTT
abundance: -; j_gene: TRBJ2-1; d_gene: -; v_gene: TRBV21-1; CDR3aa: CASSKDFGGRSYNEQFF; CDR3nt: TGTGCCAGCAGCAAAGATTTTGGGGGGAGGTCCTACAATGAGCAGTTCTTC
abundance: -; j_gene: TRBJ1-2; d_gene: TRBD1; v_gene: TRBV3-1/TRBV3-2; CDR3aa: CASSQAKTGGGYTF; CDR3nt: TGTGCCAGCAGCCAAGCCAAGACAGGGGGAGGCTACACCTTC
abundance: -; j_gene: TRBJ2-2; d_gene: TRBD2; v_gene: TRBV6-6; CDR3aa: CASSLTSGMNTGELFF; CDR3nt: TGTGCCAGCAGTTTAACTAGCGGGATGAACACCGGGGAGCTGTTTTTT
abundance: -; j_gene: TRBJ2-5; d_gene: -; v_gene: TRBV7-6; CDR3aa: CASSQTSILGAQYF; CDR3nt: TGTGCCAGCAGCCAAACGTCTATTCTCGGAGCCCAGTACTTC
abundance: -; j_gene: TRBJ1-3; d_gene: TRBD1; v_gene: TRBV19; CDR3aa: CASTDRGPGNTIYF; CDR3nt: TGTGCCAGTACCGACAGGGGCCCTGGAAACACCATATATTTT
abundance: -; j_gene: TRBJ2-5; d_gene: -; v_gene: TRBV5-1; CDR3aa: CASSSQETQYF; CDR3nt: TGCGCCAGCAGCTCACAAGAGACCCAGTACTTC
abundance: -; j_gene: TRBJ1-6; d_gene: -; v_gene: TRBV6-5; CDR3aa: CASREGWGNSPLHF; CDR3nt: TGTGCCAGCAGGGAGGGCTGGGGCAATTCACCCCTCCACTTT
abundance: -; j_gene: TRBJ2-2; d_gene: TRBD2; v_gene: TRBV7-3; CDR3aa: CASSLTRETGELFF; CDR3nt: TGTGCCAGCAGCTTAACGCGGGAGACCGGGGAGCTGTTTTTT
abundance: -; j_gene: TRBJ2-1; d_gene: TRBD2; v_gene: TRBV5-1; CDR3aa: CASSLPLADPYNEQFF; CDR3nt: TGCGCCAGCAGCTTGCCCCTAGCGGACCCTTACAATGAGCAGTTCTTC
abundance: -; j_gene: TRBJ2-2; d_gene: TRBD2; v_gene: TRBV5-4; CDR3aa: CASSAAGGYTGELFF; CDR3nt: TGTGCCAGCAGCGCGGCGGGGGGGTACACCGGGGAGCTGTTTTTT
abundance: -; j_gene: TRBJ2-1; d_gene: TRBD2; v_gene: TRBV6-2/TRBV6-3; CDR3aa: CASSFLAGSYNEQFF; CDR3nt: TGTGCCAGCAGTTTCTTAGCGGGTTCTTACAATGAGCAGTTCTTC
abundance: -; j_gene: TRBJ1-2; d_gene: TRBD1; v_gene: TRBV5-1; CDR3aa: CASSFGTVEGYTF; CDR3nt: TGCGCCAGCAGCTTTGGGACAGTAGAAGGCTACACCTTC
abundance: -; j_gene: TRBJ2-7; d_gene: TRBD2; v_gene: TRBV9; CDR3aa: CASSVAGTSSYEQYF; CDR3nt: TGTGCCAGCAGCGTAGCGGGGACTAGCAGTTACGAGCAGTACTTC
abundance: -; j_gene: TRBJ1-5; d_gene: -; v_gene: TRBV30; CDR3aa: CAWSAGSGNQPQHF; CDR3nt: TGTGCCTGGAGTGCCGGGTCAGGCAATCAGCCCCAGCATTTT
abundance: few; j_gene: TRBJ1-5; d_gene: -; v_gene: TRBV18; CDR3aa: CASSPTRGTSNQPQHF; CDR3nt: TGTGCCAGCTCCCCGACCCGGGGGACTAGCAATCAGCCCCAGCATTTT
abundance: -; j_gene: TRBJ1-4; d_gene: -; v_gene: TRBV6-5; CDR3aa: CASSPRRSEKLFF; CDR3nt: TGTGCCAGCTCACCCCGGCGGAGCGAAAAACTGTTTTTT
abundance: -; j_gene: TRBJ1-3; d_gene: -; v_gene: TRBV3-1/TRBV3-2; CDR3aa: CASSQVIGSSGNTIYF; CDR3nt: TGTGCCAGCAGCCAAGTAATCGGGTCCTCTGGAAACACCATATATTTT
abundance: -; j_gene: TRBJ2-7; d_gene: -; v_gene: TRBV3-1/TRBV3-2; CDR3aa: CASSQDAWRSVYEQYF; CDR3nt: TGTGCCAGCAGCCAAGACGCTTGGAGAAGCGTATACGAGCAGTACTTC
abundance: -; j_gene: TRBJ2-5; d_gene: -; v_gene: TRBV20-1; CDR3aa: CSASFETQYF; CDR3nt: TGCAGTGCTAGCTTCGAGACCCAGTACTTC
abundance: -; j_gene: TRBJ1-6; d_gene: TRBD1; v_gene: TRBV5-4; CDR3aa: CASSLRTGRNSPLHF; CDR3nt: TGTGCCAGCAGCTTGAGGACAGGGAGAAATTCACCCCTCCACTTT
abundance: -; j_gene: TRBJ2-1; d_gene: TRBD2; v_gene: TRBV12-3/TRBV12-4; CDR3aa: CASSKREYNEQFF; CDR3nt: TGTGCCAGCAGCAAGCGGGAATACAATGAGCAGTTCTTC
abundance: -; j_gene: TRBJ1-1; d_gene: -; v_gene: TRBV11-2; CDR3aa: CASSLRRVVNTEAFF; CDR3nt: TGTGCCAGCAGCTTAAGGAGGGTGGTGAACACTGAAGCTTTCTTT
abundance: -; j_gene: TRBJ2-1; d_gene: -; v_gene: TRBV19; CDR3aa: CASTLSRSGLYNEQFF; CDR3nt: TGTGCCAGTACCCTCTCAAGGAGCGGGCTATACAATGAGCAGTTCTTC
abundance: few; j_gene: TRBJ2-1; d_gene: -; v_gene: TRBV11-3; CDR3aa: CASSPLTGNEQFF; CDR3nt: TGTGCCAGCAGCCCTCTTACAGGGAATGAGCAGTTCTTC
abundance: -; j_gene: TRBJ2-5; d_gene: TRBD1; v_gene: TRBV24-1; CDR3aa: CATSDSGQGQETQYF; CDR3nt: TGTGCCACCAGTGACTCGGGACAGGGTCAAGAGACCCAGTACTTC
abundance: -; j_gene: TRBJ1-1; d_gene: TRBD1; v_gene: TRBV5-4; CDR3aa: CASSSTGMANTEAFF; CDR3nt: TGTGCCAGCAGCTCGACAGGGATGGCGAACACTGAAGCTTTCTTT
abundance: -; j_gene: TRBJ2-5; d_gene: -; v_gene: TRBV5-1; CDR3aa: CASSFEGLNQETQYF; CDR3nt: TGCGCCAGCAGCTTCGAAGGACTGAATCAAGAGACCCAGTACTTC
abundance: -; j_gene: TRBJ2-5; d_gene: TRBD1; v_gene: TRBV6-5; CDR3aa: CASRGTGKSETQYF; CDR3nt: TGTGCCAGCAGGGGGACAGGGAAGTCAGAGACCCAGTACTTC
abundance: -; j_gene: TRBJ1-5; d_gene: -; v_gene: TRBV6-1; CDR3aa: CASSEAGHSNQPQHF; CDR3nt: TGTGCCAGCAGTGAAGCGGGACATAGCAATCAGCCCCAGCATTTT
abundance: once; j_gene: TRBJ2-3; d_gene: TRBD2; v_gene: TRBV3-1/TRBV3-2; CDR3aa: CASSQAPSGNGYTQYF; CDR3nt: TGTGCCAGCAGCCAAGCACCTAGCGGGAACGGATATACGCAGTATTTT
abundance: few; j_gene: TRBJ2-1; d_gene: -; v_gene: TRBV2; CDR3aa: CASSSGTYNEQFF; CDR3nt: TGTGCCAGCAGTTCCGGGACCTACAATGAGCAGTTCTTC
abundance: -; j_gene: TRBJ2-7; d_gene: -; v_gene: TRBV6-1; CDR3aa: CASSDSMGAVYEQYF; CDR3nt: TGTGCCAGCAGTGACAGCATGGGAGCGGTCTACGAGCAGTACTTC
abundance: -; j_gene: TRBJ2-3; d_gene: -; v_gene: TRBV7-8; CDR3aa: CASSLGGHRTDTQYF; CDR3nt: TGTGCCAGCAGCTTAGGTGGACACCGCACAGATACGCAGTATTTT
abundance: -; j_gene: TRBJ2-3; d_gene: -; v_gene: TRBV6-5; CDR3aa: CASSYQLAAVDTQYF; CDR3nt: TGTGCCAGCAGTTACCAGCTAGCTGCTGTAGATACGCAGTATTTT
abundance: -; j_gene: TRBJ1-2; d_gene: -; v_gene: TRBV29-1; CDR3aa: CSVVRTDYGYTF; CDR3nt: TGCAGCGTTGTTCGGACAGACTATGGCTACACCTTC
abundance: -; j_gene: TRBJ1-2; d_gene: -; v_gene: TRBV28; CDR3aa: CASSSPGEYYGYTF; CDR3nt: TGTGCCAGCAGCTCCCCCGGGGAGTACTATGGCTACACCTTC
abundance: -; j_gene: TRBJ1-6; d_gene: -; v_gene: TRBV15; CDR3aa: CATSPSGRPNSPLHF; CDR3nt: TGTGCCACCAGCCCATCCGGGAGACCGAATTCACCCCTCCACTTT
abundance: -; j_gene: TRBJ1-5; d_gene: -; v_gene: TRBV5-8; CDR3aa: CASTDRPSNQPQHF; CDR3nt: TGTGCCAGCACAGACAGACCTAGCAATCAGCCCCAGCATTTT